This T cell receptor (beta chain) originates from a study of cytomegalovirus exposure and HLA in healthy donors. Primers included in the PCR were 60 Vbeta and 13 Jbeta primers. Repertoires were generated with immunoSEQ multiplex PCR, while TCRdb's copy carries only in-frame clones and drops some. This sample carries tens of thousands of clones, 84% of them seen once, and the ten largest clones take about 2%. The ends were cut back, 3 bases at V and 0 bases at J, with 5 bases in the middle. CDR3 size: 12 residues. Looked up from germline, CDR1 is SQVTM and CDR2 is ANQGSEA. This clone was counted between two and nine times.

Sequenced: PBMCs. This TCR derives from a man aged 18 to 30 in good health and CMV-seronegative. The V and J genes are TRBV29-1 and TRBJ1-2; D remains ambiguous. The CDR3 DNA sequence: TGCAGCGTTGAGGAGGCTAACTATGGCTACACCTTC. This sequence encodes CSVEEANYGYTF.